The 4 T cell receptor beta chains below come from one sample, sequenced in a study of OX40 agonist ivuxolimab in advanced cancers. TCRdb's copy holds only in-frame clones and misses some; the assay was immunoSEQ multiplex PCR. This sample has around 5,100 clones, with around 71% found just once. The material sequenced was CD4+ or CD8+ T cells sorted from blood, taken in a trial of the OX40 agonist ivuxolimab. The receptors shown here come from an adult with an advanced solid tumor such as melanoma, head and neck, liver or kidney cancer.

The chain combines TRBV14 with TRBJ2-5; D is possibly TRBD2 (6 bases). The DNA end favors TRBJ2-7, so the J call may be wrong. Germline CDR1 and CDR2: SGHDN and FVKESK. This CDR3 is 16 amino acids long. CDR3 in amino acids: CASSQGIGSGSYEQYF. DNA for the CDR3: TGTGCCAGCAGCCAAGGAATTGGTAGCGGATCCTACGAGCAGTACTTC.

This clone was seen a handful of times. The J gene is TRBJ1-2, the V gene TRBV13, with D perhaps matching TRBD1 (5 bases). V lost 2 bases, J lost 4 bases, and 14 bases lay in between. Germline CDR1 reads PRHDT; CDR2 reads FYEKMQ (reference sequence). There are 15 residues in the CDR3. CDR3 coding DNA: TGTGCCAGCAGCTTACGGGGGGAGGAGATCTATGGCTACACCTTC. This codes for CASSLRGEEIYGYTF.

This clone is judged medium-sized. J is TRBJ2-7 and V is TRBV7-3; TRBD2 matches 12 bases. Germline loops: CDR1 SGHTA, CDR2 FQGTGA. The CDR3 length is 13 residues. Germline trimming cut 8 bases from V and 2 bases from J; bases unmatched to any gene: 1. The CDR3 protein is CASSSGGAYEQYF. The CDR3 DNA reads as TGTGCCAGCTCTAGCGGGGGGGCCTACGAGCAGTACTTC.

The CDR3 DNA sequence: TGTGCCATACAAACAGGGTGGGACGCCGGGGAGCTGTTTTTT. Translating gives CAIQTGWDAGELFF. The V call is TRBV7-8, the J call TRBJ2-2, with a tentative D call TRBD1 (6 bases). CDR3 length: 14 amino acids. Trimming took 10 bases from V and 6 from J, leaving 18 bases between them. Germline CDR1 reads SGHVS; CDR2 reads FQNEAQ.